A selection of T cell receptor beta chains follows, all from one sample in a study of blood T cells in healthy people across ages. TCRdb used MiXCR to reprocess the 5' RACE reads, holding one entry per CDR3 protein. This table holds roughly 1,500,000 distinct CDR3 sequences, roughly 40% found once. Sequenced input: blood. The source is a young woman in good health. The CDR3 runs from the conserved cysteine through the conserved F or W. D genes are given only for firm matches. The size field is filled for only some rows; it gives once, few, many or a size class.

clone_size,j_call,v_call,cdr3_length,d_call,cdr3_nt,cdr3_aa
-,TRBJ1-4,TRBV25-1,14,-,TGTGCCAGCAGTGAATATGGGGCTGGGGAAAAACTGTTTTTT,CASSEYGAGEKLFF
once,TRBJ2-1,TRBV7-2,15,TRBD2,TGTGCCAGCAGCTGGACTAGCGGGTGGGAGAATGAGCAGTTCTTC,CASSWTSGWENEQFF
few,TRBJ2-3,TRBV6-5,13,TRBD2,TGTGCCAGCAGTTTCGCAACTAGCGCTACGCAGTATTTT,CASSFATSATQYF
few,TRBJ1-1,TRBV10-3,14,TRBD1,TGTGCCATCAGCCCGGACAGGGAGGGCACTGAAGCTTTCTTT,CAISPDREGTEAFF
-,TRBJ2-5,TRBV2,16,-,TGTGCCAGCAGTGAACGTTTTGCGGGAACGGTGGAGACCCAGTACTTC,CASSERFAGTVETQYF
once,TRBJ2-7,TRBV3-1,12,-,TGTGCCAGCAGCCAAGTGATTCAAGAGCAGTACTTC,CASSQVIQEQYF
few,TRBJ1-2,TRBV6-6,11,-,TGTGCCAGCAGGGCAGGGGAAGGCTACACCTTC,CASRAGEGYTF
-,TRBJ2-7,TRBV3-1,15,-,TGTGCCAGCACGCGAGGAGCTAATAGTGTTTTCGAGCAGTACTTC,CASTRGANSVFEQYF
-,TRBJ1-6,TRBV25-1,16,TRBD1,TGTGCCAGCAGCAAGGACAGGAGCTCCTATAATTCACCCCTCCACTTT,CASSKDRSSYNSPLHF
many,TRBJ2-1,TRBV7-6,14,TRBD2,TGTGCCAGCAGCCCACTAGCGGGAGGCGGGAGGTCGTTCTTC,CASSPLAGGGRSFF
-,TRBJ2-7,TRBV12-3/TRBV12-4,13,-,TGTGCCAGCAGTGCCCCGGTCAGTTACGAGCAGTACTTC,CASSAPVSYEQYF
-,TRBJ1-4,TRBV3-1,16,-,TGTGCCAGCAGCCAAGGTCAAGGACAGACTAATGAAAAACTGTTTTTT,CASSQGQGQTNEKLFF
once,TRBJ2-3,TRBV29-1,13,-,TGCAGCGTTGGGGGGCCCAACACAGATGCGCAGTATTTT,CSVGGPNTDAQYF
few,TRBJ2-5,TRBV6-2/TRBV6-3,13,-,TGTGCCAGCAGTTACGCCGGGACTGGGACCCAGTACTTC,CASSYAGTGTQYF
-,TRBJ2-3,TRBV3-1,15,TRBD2,TGTGCCTGCAGCTCTGAAACTAGCGGGAGGGATACGCAGTATTTT,CACSSETSGRDTQYF
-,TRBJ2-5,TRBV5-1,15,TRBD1,TGCGCCAGCAGCCCGGGACAGGGCCCTCAAGAGACCCAGTACTTC,CASSPGQGPQETQYF
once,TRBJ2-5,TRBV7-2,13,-,TGTGCCAGCAGCGTCCTGAGGTCCAATGAGCAGTACTTC,CASSVLRSNEQYF
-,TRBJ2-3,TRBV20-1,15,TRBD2,TGCAGTGCTAGAGCTAGGGCTAGCGGTACAGATACGCAGTATTTT,CSARARASGTDTQYF
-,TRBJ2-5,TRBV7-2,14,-,TGTGCCAGCAGCCGAGGGACTGTTCGGGAGACCCAGTACTTC,CASSRGTVRETQYF
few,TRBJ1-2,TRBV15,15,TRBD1,TGTGCCACCAGCAGAGATCCGACAGGGCCCTATGGCTACACCTTC,CATSRDPTGPYGYTF
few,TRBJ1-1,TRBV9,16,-,TGTGCCAGCAGCGCGGGGGTCGGACGGGGGAGCACTGAAGCTTTCTTT,CASSAGVGRGSTEAFF
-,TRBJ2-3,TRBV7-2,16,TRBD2,TGTGCCAGTAGCAGCGGACTAGCGGGAGTGGCAGATACGCAGTATTTT,CASSSGLAGVADTQYF
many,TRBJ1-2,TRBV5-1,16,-,TGCGCCAGCAGCTTGAATTCGGCAGGGGACTTTTATGGCTACACCTTC,CASSLNSAGDFYGYTF
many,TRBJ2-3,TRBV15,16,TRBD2,TGTGCCACCAACCTTGGCCTAGCGGGGCCCACAGATACGCAGTATTTT,CATNLGLAGPTDTQYF